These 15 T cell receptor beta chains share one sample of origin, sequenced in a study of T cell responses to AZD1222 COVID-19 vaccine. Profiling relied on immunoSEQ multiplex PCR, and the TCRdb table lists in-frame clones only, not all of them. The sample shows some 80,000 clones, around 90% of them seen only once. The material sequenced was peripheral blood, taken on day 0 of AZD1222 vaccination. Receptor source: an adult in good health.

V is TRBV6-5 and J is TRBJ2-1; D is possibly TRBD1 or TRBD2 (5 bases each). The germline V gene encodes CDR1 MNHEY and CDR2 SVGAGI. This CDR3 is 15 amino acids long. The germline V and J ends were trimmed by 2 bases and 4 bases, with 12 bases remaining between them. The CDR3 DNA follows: TGTGCCAGCAGTTACGGGGGATTCGATTACAATGAGCAGTTCTTC. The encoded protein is CASSYGGFDYNEQFF.

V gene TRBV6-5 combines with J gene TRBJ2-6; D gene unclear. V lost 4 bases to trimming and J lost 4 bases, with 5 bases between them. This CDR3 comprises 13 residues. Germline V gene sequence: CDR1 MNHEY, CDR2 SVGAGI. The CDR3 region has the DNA TGTGCCAGCAGTTCCCCAGGGGCCAACGTCCTGACTTTC. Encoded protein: CASSSPGANVLTF.

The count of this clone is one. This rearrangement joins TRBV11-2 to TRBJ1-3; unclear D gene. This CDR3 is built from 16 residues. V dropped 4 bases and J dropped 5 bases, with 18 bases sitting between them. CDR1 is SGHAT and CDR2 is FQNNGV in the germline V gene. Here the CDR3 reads CASSSAGHPYRNTIYF. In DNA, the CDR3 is TGTGCCAGCAGCTCGGCCGGGCATCCCTACCGAAACACCATATATTTT.

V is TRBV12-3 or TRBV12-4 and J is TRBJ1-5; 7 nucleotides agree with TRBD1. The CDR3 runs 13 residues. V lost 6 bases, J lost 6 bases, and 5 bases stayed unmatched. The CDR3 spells CASRGQEGQPQHF. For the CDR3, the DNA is TGTGCCAGCAGAGGACAGGAGGGTCAGCCCCAGCATTTT.

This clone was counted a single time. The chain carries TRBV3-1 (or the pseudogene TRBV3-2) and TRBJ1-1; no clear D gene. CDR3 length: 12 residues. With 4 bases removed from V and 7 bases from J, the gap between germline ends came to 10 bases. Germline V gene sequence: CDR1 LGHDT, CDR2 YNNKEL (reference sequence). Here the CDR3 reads CASSLTSFEAFF. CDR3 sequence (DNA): TGTGCCAGCAGCCTAACCAGCTTTGAAGCTTTCTTT.

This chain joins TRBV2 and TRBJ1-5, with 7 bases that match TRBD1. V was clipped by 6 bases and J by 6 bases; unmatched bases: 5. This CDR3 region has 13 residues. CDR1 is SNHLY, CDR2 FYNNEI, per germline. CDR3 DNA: TGTGCCAGCAGCCTCGACAGGGTTCAGCCCCAGCATTTT. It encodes CASSLDRVQPQHF.

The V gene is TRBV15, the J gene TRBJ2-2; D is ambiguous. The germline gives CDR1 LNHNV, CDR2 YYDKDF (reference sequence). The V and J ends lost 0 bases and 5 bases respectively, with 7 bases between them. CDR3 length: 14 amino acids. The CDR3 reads CATSREPQTGELFF. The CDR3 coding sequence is TGTGCCACCAGCAGAGAACCTCAAACCGGGGAGCTGTTTTTT.

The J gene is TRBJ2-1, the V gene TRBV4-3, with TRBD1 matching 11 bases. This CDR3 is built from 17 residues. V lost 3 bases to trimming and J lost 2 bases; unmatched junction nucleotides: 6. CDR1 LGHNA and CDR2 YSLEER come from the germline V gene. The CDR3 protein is CASSHKGTGGAYNEQFF. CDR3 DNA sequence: TGCGCCAGCAGCCATAAAGGGACAGGGGGGGCCTACAATGAGCAGTTCTTC.

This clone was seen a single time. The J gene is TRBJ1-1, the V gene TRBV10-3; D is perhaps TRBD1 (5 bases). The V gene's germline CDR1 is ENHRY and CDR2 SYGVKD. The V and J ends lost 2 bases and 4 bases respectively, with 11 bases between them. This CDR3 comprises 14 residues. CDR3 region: CAISESPGLTEAFF. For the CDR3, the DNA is TGTGCCATCAGTGAGAGTCCGGGGCTCACTGAAGCTTTCTTT.

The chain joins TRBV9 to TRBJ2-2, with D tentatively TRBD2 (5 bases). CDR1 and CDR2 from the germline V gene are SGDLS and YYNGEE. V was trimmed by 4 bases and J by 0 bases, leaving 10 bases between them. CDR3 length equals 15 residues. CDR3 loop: CASSHPGANTGELFF. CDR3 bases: TGTGCCAGCAGCCACCCCGGGGCGAACACCGGGGAGCTGTTTTTT.

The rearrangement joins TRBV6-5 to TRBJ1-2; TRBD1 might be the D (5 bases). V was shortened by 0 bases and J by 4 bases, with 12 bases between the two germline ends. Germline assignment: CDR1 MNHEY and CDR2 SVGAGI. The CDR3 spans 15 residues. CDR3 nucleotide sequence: TGTGCCAGCAGTTACTCGAGGGCAGGGACCTATGGCTACACCTTC. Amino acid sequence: CASSYSRAGTYGYTF.

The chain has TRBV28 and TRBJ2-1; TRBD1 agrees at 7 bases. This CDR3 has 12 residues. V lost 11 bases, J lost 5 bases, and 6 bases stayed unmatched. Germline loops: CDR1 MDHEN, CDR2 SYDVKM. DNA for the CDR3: TGTGCCGGAGCCGACAGGGACAATGAGCAGTTCTTC. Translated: CAGADRDNEQFF.

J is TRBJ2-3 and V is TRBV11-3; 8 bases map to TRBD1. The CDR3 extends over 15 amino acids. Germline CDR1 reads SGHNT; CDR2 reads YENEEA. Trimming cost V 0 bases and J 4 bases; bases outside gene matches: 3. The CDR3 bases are TGTGCCAGCAGCTTAGAGACAGGGGTCGCAGATACGCAGTATTTT. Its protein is CASSLETGVADTQYF.

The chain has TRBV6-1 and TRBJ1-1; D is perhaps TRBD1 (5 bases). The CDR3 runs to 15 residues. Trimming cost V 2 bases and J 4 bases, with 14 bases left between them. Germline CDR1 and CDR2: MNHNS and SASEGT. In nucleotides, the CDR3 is TGTGCCAGCAGTGAAAGGAGGCTGGGGGGCACTGAAGCTTTCTTT. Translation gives CASSERRLGGTEAFF.

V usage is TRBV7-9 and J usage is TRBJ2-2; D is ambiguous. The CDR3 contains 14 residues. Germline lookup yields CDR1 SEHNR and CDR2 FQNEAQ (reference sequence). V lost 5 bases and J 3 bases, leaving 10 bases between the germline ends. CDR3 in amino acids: CASSPHRDTGELFF. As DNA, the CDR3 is TGTGCCAGCAGCCCCCACAGAGACACCGGGGAGCTGTTTTTT.